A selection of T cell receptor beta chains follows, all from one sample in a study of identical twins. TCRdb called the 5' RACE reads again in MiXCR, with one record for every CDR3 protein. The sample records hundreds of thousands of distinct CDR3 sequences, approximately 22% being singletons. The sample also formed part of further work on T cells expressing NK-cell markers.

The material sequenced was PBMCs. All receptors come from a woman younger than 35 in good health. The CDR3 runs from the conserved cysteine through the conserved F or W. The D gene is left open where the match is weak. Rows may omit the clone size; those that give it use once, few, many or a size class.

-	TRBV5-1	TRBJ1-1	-	TGCGCCAGCAGCTTGGTTAGGGGTGACACTGAAGCTTTCTTT	CASSLVRGDTEAFF
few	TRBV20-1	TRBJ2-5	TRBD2	TGCAGTGCTCCCCCCCTTGAGCGGGGGGCTACGACGACCCAGTACTTC	CSAPPLERGATTTQYF
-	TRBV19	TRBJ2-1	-	TGTGCCAGTAGTATCCGCCACCTCGATCCGCTCTACAATGAGCAGTTCTTC	CASSIRHLDPLYNEQFF
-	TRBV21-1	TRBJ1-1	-	TGTGCCAGCAGCGCCACGGACAGACGGACTGAAGCTTTCTTT	CASSATDRRTEAFF
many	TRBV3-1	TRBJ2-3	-	TGTGCCAGCAGCCAGATAGATACGCAGTATTTT	CASSQIDTQYF
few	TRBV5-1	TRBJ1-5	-	TGCGCCAGCAGCTTGGGCTCGGGTCATCGACCCCAGCATTTT	CASSLGSGHRPQHF
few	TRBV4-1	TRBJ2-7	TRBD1	TGCGCCAGCAGCCCTTGGGGCAGGGGGAACTACGAGCAGTACTTC	CASSPWGRGNYEQYF
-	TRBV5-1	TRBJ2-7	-	TGCGCCAGCAGCGTCGACAGGCCTTACGAGCAGTACTTC	CASSVDRPYEQYF
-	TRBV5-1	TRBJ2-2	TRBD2	TGCGCCAGCAGCACGGGACTAGCGGGGGACCGGAACACCGGGGAGCTGTTTTTT	CASSTGLAGDRNTGELFF
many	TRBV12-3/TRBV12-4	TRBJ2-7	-	TGTGCCAGCCGTATAAGTGGGGTGTACGAGCAGTACTTC	CASRISGVYEQYF
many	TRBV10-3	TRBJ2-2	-	TGTGCCATCAATACGGGCACCGGGGAGCTGTTTTTT	CAINTGTGELFF
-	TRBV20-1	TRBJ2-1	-	TGCAGTGCTACTCAAGGCAGTGAGCAGTTCTTC	CSATQGSEQFF
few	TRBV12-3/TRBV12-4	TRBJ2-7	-	TGTGCCAGCAGTTTAGGGGTAGGCGGCCCTAGGTGGGAGCAGTACTTC	CASSLGVGGPRWEQYF
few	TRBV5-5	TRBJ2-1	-	TGTGCCAGCAGGCGGGTCAGCTCCAATGAGCAGTTCTTC	CASRRVSSNEQFF
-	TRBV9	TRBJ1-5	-	TGTGCCAGCAGCCCGGACAGTCGGCAGCCCCAGCATTTT	CASSPDSRQPQHF
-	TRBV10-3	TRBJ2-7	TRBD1	TGTGCCATCAGCTCAACCGGGACAGGGGTGGACGAGCAGTACTTC	CAISSTGTGVDEQYF
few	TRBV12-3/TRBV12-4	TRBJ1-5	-	TGTGCCAGCAGGGATCGGGGGGGCAATCAGCCCCAGCATTTT	CASRDRGGNQPQHF
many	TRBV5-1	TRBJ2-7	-	TGCGCCAGCAGCGCGGCTAGAACTTACGAGCAGTACTTC	CASSAARTYEQYF
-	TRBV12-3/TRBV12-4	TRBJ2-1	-	TGTGCCAGCAGCATAGCGAGGCAGCAGTTCTTC	CASSIARQQFF
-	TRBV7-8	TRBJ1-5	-	TGTGCCAGCAGCTTAGGGGTAGCCGATAGCAATCAGCCCCAGCATTTT	CASSLGVADSNQPQHF
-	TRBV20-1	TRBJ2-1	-	TGCAGTGCTAGAAGAGGGAGAAACAATGAGCAGTTCTTC	CSARRGRNNEQFF
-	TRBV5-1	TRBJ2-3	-	TGCGCCAGCAGCTCCGGGACACCCTCCACAGATACGCAGTATTTT	CASSSGTPSTDTQYF
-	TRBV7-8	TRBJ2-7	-	TGTGCCAGCAGCTTTTTTGGGGCGTACGAGCAGTACTTC	CASSFFGAYEQYF
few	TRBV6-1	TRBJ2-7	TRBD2	TGTGCCAGCAGACCCGGGGGGGAGGCCTACGAGCAGTACTTC	CASRPGGEAYEQYF
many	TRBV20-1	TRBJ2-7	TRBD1	TGCAGTGCTGGGGGGGACAGGGGTTACGAGCAGTACTTC	CSAGGDRGYEQYF
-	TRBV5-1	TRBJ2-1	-	TGCGCCAGCAGCCAGGGGCTCAGCGCCAATGAGCAGTTCTTC	CASSQGLSANEQFF
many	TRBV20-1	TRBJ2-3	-	TGCAGTGCTCTTAGAGTTAGCGGAGTGGGAGATACGCAGTATTTT	CSALRVSGVGDTQYF
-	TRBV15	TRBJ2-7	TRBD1	TGTGCCACCAGCAGAGTTGGGACAGGCTACGAGCAGTACTTC	CATSRVGTGYEQYF
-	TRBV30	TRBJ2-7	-	TGTGCCTGTGCGGCGAAGGGGTTCGAGCAGTACTTC	CACAAKGFEQYF
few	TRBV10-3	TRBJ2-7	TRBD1	TGTGCCATTGCGGGACAGGGATTCCACGAGCAGTACTTC	CAIAGQGFHEQYF
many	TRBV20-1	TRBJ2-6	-	TGCAGTGCTATGCCCTTCTCTGGGGCCAACGTCCTGACTTTC	CSAMPFSGANVLTF
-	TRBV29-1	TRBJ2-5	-	TGCAGCGTTGTGCTCCAAGAGACCCAGTACTTC	CSVVLQETQYF
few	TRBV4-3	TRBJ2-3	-	TGCGCCAGCAGCCAATCTCATACCGGGACTTTCACAGATACGCAGTATTTT	CASSQSHTGTFTDTQYF
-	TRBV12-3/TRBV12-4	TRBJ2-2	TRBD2	TGTGCCAGCAGTACGAGCGGGGGGGCCGGGGAGCTGTTTTTT	CASSTSGGAGELFF
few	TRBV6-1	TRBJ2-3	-	TGTGCCAGCAGCCTAGGGGGAGGGGGCGCGGGGGCTACGCAGTATTTT	CASSLGGGGAGATQYF
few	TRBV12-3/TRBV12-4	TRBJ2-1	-	TGTGCCAGTAGACAGGGAGGTTTAAATGAGCAGTTCTTC	CASRQGGLNEQFF
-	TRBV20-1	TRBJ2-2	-	TGCAGTGCCCCCAGCTGGGACTCCCCCGGGGAGCTGTTTTTT	CSAPSWDSPGELFF
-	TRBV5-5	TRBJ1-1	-	TGTGCCAGCAGCTTGAGTCCGACAGTGAACACTGAAGCTTTCTTT	CASSLSPTVNTEAFF
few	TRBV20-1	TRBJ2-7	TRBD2	TGCAGTGCTAGTGGGGGGACTACCCGACACTTC	CSASGGTTRHF
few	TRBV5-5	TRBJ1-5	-	TGTGCCAGCAGCTCAGGCCGGGACCATAATCAGCCCCAGCATTTT	CASSSGRDHNQPQHF
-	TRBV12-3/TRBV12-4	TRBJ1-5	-	TGTGCCAGCAGTTTAAAAAGTTATTCCGATCAGCCCCAGCATTTT	CASSLKSYSDQPQHF
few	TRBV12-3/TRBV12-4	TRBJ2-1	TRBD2	TGTGCCAGCAGTTTAGAAGTAGCGGGGGATGAGCAGTTCTTC	CASSLEVAGDEQFF
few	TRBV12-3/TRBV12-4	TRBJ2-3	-	TGTGCCAGCACTTCCCGAATTGATACGCAGTATTTT	CASTSRIDTQYF
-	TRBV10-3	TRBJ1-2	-	TGTGCCATCCACACCGAAAAGGGGGTTCACTATGGCTACACCTTC	CAIHTEKGVHYGYTF
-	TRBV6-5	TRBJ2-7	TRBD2	TGTGCCAGCAGTTACGGGGGGGTGAGCTACGAGCAGTACTTC	CASSYGGVSYEQYF
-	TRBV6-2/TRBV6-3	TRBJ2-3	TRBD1	TGTGCCAGCACCGAACGCCGGGACAGGAGTATATTT	CASTERRDRSIF
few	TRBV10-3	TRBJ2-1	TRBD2	TGTGCCATCAGGGCCGGGGGGGCCTCCTACAATGAGCAGTTCTTC	CAIRAGGASYNEQFF
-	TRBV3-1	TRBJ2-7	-	TGTGCCAGCTGCCAGGGGACATCCGTCTCCTACGAGCAGTACTTC	CASCQGTSVSYEQYF
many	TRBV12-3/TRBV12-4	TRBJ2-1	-	TGTGCCAGCAGTCCCGGGGGGCATGAGCAGTTCTTC	CASSPGGHEQFF
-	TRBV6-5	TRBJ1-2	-	TGTGCCAGCAGTTACTTCGGAGAATCCTACACCTTC	CASSYFGESYTF
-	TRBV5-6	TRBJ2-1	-	TGTGCCAGCAGCTTGGGAGGGGACACGAAGTTCTTC	CASSLGGDTKFF
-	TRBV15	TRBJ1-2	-	TGTGCCACCAGCACCGACAGGAACTATGGCTACACCTTC	CATSTDRNYGYTF
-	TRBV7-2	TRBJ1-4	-	TGTGCCAGCAGCCGAACGACAGCAACTAATGAAAAACTGTTTTTT	CASSRTTATNEKLFF
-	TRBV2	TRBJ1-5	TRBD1	TGTGCCAGCAGGGGGACAGGGGGCAGGAATCAGCCCCAGCATTTT	CASRGTGGRNQPQHF
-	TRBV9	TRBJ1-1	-	TGTGCCAGCAGCCCTACCGTCGGCAGCTTGGTTGTCGGGACTGAAGCTTTCTTT	CASSPTVGSLVVGTEAFF
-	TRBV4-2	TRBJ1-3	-	TGTGCCAGCAGCCAAGTGGGGATTTCTGGAAACACCATATATTTT	CASSQVGISGNTIYF
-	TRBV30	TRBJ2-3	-	TGTGCCTGGAGTCGTGGAGGGCCGGCAGATACGCAGTATTTT	CAWSRGGPADTQYF
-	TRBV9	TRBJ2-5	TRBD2	TGTGCCAGCAGCGTCGGGGGGGCAAAGGAGGAGACCCAGTACTTC	CASSVGGAKEETQYF
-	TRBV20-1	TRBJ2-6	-	TGCAGTGCTCGTCACATAGCCGGGGCCAACGTCCTGACTTTC	CSARHIAGANVLTF
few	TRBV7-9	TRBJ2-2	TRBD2	TGTGCCAGCGGAAATCTAGCGGGGGCAGACACCGGGGAGCTGTTTTTT	CASGNLAGADTGELFF